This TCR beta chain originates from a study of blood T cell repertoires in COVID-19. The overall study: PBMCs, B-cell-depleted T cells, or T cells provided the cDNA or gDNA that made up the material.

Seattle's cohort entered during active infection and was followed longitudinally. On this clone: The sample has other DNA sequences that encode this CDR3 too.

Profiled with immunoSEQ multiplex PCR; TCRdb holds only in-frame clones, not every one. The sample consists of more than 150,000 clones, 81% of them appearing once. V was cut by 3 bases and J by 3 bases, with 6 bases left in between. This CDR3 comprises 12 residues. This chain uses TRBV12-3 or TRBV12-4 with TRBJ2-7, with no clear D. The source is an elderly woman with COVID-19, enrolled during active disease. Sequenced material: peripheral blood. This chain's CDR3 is CASSFLYYEQYF. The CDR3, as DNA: TGTGCCAGCAGTTTCCTATACTACGAGCAGTACTTC.